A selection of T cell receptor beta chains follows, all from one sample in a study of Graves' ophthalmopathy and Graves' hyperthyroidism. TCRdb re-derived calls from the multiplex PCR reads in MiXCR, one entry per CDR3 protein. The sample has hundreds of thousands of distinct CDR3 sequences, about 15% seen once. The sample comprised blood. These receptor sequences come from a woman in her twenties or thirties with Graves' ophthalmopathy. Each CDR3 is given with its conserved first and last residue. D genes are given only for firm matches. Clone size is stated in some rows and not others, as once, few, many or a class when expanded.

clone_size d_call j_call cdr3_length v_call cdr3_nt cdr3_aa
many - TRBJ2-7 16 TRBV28 TGTGCCAGCAGTTTACAAAGACAGGAATACTCCTACGAGCAGTACTTC CASSLQRQEYSYEQYF
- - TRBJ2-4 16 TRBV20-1 TGCAGTGCTAGGCCCCGGGAGAGCACGGCTGAAAACATTCAGTACTTC CSARPRESTAENIQYF
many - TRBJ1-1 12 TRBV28 TGTGCCAGCAGCCCGTCACCCGTTGAAGCTTTCTTT CASSPSPVEAFF
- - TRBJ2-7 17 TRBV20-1 TGCAGTGCTAGAGACCTCCCCCTTCGGGGGCCTCCCTACGAGCAGTACTTC CSARDLPLRGPPYEQYF
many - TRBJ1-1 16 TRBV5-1 TGCGCCAGCAGCTCCGATCTCGGGGGGGCTAACACTGAAGCTTTCTTT CASSSDLGGANTEAFF
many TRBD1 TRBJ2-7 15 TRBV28 TGTGCCAGCAGTACCACAGGGGGTGGGAAGTACGAGCAGTACTTC CASSTTGGGKYEQYF
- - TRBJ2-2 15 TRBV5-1 TGCGCCAGCAGCATCAGAGGTTTAAACACCGGGGAGCTGTTTTTT CASSIRGLNTGELFF
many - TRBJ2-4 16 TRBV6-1 TGTGCCAGCAGTGAACGACAGTCCCTAGCCAAAAACATTCAGTACTTC CASSERQSLAKNIQYF
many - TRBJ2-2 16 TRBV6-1 TGTGCCAGCAGTGGGACACCACAAAGGAACACCGGGGAGCTGTTTTTT CASSGTPQRNTGELFF
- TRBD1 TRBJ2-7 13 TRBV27 TGTGCCACCTCGGGACAGGATTCCTACGAGCAGTACTTC CATSGQDSYEQYF
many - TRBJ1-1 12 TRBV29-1 TGCAGCGTGAATAAGGGAGACACTGAAGCTTTCTTT CSVNKGDTEAFF
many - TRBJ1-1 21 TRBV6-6 TGTGCCAGCAGCACTAGTCAGAGGGGATTAAAAACAGGAAAAATGAACACTGAAGCTTTCTTT CASSTSQRGLKTGKMNTEAFF
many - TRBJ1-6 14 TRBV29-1 TGCAGCGTGTCGGACCCCGCCAATAATTCACCCCTCCACTTT CSVSDPANNSPLHF
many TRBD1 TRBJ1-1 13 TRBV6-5 TGTGCCAGCAGTTCCAGGGGGGACACTGAAGCTTTCTTT CASSSRGDTEAFF
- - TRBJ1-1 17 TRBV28 TGTGCCAGCAGTGTCCTCCCCGGGACAAAGGGGAACACTGAAGCTTTCTTT CASSVLPGTKGNTEAFF
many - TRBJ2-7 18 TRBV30 TGTGCCTGGAGTGTACGTCCCGGGGTAGGTGGGAGCCCCTACGAGCAGTACTTC CAWSVRPGVGGSPYEQYF
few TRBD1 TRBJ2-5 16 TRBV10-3 TGTGCCATCAGTGAAATGTGGCAGGGGGCGGGGGAGACCCAGTACTTC CAISEMWQGAGETQYF
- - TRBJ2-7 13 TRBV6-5 TGTGCCAGCAGTTACGACAGCCACTACGAGCAGTACTTC CASSYDSHYEQYF
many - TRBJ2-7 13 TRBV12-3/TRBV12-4 TGTGCCAGCAGTTGGGATTCGGGGAACGAGCAGTACTTC CASSWDSGNEQYF
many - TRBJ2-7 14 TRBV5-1 TGCGCCAGCAGCCGGGGACCCAGGGCAAACGAGCAGTACTTC CASSRGPRANEQYF
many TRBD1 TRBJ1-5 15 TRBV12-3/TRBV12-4 TGTGCCAGCAGTTTATTGACAGGGGGCAATCAGCCCCAGCATTTT CASSLLTGGNQPQHF
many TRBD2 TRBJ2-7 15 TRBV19 TGTGCCAGTAGTATACGGCGAGGCCCTAGCGGTGAGCAGTACTTC CASSIRRGPSGEQYF
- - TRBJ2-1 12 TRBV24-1 TGTGCCACCAGTGATTTGGGCCGGGAGCAGTTCTTC CATSDLGREQFF
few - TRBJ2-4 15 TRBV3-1 TGTGCCAGCAGCCAGGGGATAGTAGCCAAAAACATTCAGTACTTC CASSQGIVAKNIQYF
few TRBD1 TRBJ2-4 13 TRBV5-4 TGTGCCAGCAGCTTGGATGAAGGGGGCATTCAGCACTTC CASSLDEGGIQHF
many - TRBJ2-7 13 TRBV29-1 TGCAGCGTGGGCTCTGGGCGAGTGGGCGAGCAGTACTTC CSVGSGRVGEQYF
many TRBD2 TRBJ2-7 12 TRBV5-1 TGCGCCAGCAGCTATCGGGGGGACGAGCAGTACTTC CASSYRGDEQYF
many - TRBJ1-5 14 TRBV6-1 TGTGCCAGCAGCGCGGGACCGCGAAAGGGTTCCCAGCATTTT CASSAGPRKGSQHF
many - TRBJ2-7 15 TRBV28 TGTGCCAGCAGAAGGAGGAATTGGGCCCTCTACGAGCAGTACTTC CASRRRNWALYEQYF
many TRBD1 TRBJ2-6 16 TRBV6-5 TGTGCCAGCAGTTCTACCGACAGGGTTGGGGCCAACGTCCTGACTTTC CASSSTDRVGANVLTF
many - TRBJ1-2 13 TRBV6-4 TGTGCCAGCAGTGACTCGGGAGGCTATGGCTACACCTTC CASSDSGGYGYTF
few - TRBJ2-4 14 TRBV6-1 TGTGCCAGCAGTGAAGCTGTAAAAGGGGACATTCAGTACTTC CASSEAVKGDIQYF
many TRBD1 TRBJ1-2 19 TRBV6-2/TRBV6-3 TGTGCCAGCAGTTACGAAGTCGAGACAGGGTTTCTGGCTAACTATGGCTACACCTTC CASSYEVETGFLANYGYTF
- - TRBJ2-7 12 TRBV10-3 TGTGCCATCAACAGGGAAGGGGACGAGCAGTACTTC CAINREGDEQYF
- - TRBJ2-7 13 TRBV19 TGTGCCAGTCAGAAGGCCAGGGGCTACGAGCAGTACTTC CASQKARGYEQYF
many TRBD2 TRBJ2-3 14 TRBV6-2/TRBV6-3 TGTGCCGGCAGTTCTAGCGGTGACACAGATACGCAGTATTTT CAGSSSGDTDTQYF
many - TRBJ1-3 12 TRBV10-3 TGTGCCACTCATACGGATGGAAACACCATATATTTT CATHTDGNTIYF
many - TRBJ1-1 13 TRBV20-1 TGCAGTGCTGGAAAAACAGGGTCCACTGAAGCTTTCTTT CSAGKTGSTEAFF
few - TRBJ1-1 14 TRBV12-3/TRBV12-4 TGTGCCAGCAACGACTTATTGATGAACACTGAAGCTTTCTTT CASNDLLMNTEAFF
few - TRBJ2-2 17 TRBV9 TGTGCCAGCAGCACTACGGCGGGCGGCCTGAACACCGGGGAGCTGTTTTTT CASSTTAGGLNTGELFF
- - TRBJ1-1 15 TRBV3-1 TGTGCCAGCAGCCAAGATAGGGTGCCCCCACGGGGGGCTTTCTTT CASSQDRVPPRGAFF
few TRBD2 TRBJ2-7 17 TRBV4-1 TGCGCCAGCAGCCAAGATCCCCCTAGCGGGAGCTCCTACGAGCAGTACTTC CASSQDPPSGSSYEQYF
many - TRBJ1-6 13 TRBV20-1 TGCAGTGCTAGCAACGTCGAGAATTCACCCCTCCACTTT CSASNVENSPLHF
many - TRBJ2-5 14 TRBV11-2 TGTGCCAGCAGCTTAGAACTGAACCAAGAGACCCAGTACTTC CASSLELNQETQYF
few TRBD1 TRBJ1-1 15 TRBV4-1 TGCGCCAGCAGCCAAGATACAGGGGGAGTCACTGAAGCTTTCTTT CASSQDTGGVTEAFF
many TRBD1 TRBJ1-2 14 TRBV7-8 TGTGCCAGCAGCTTAGGGACAGGATTCTATGGCTACACCTTC CASSLGTGFYGYTF
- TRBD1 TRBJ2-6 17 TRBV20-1 TGCAGTGCTCCGCCGACAGGGGGGATTTCTGGGGCCAACGTCCTGACTTTC CSAPPTGGISGANVLTF
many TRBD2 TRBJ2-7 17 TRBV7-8 TGTGCCAGCAGCTTCCAATTCTGGGCTAGCGGAAACTACGAGCAGTACTTC CASSFQFWASGNYEQYF
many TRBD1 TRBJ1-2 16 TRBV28 TGTGCCAGCAGTTCCGTTGGGGACAGGTACAACTATGGCTACACCTTC CASSSVGDRYNYGYTF